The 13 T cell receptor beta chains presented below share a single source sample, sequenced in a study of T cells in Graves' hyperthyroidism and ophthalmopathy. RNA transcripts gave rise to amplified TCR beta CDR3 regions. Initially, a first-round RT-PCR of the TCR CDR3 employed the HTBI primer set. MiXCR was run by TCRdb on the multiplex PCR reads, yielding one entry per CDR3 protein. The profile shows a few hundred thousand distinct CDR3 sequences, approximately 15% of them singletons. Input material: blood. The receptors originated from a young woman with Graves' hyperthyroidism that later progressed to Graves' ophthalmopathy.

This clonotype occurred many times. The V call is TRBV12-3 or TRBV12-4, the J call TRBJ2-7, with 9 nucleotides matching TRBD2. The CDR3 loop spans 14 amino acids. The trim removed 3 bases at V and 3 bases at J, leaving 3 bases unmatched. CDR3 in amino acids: CASSFLAGIYEQYF. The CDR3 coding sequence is TGTGCCAGCAGTTTCCTAGCGGGAATCTACGAGCAGTACTTC.

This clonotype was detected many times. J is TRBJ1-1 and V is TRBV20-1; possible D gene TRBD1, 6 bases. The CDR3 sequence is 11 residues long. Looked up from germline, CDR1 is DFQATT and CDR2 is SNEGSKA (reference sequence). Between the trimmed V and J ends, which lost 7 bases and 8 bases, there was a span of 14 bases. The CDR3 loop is CSVSQGIEAFF. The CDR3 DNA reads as TGCAGTGTAAGCCAGGGGATCGAAGCTTTCTTT.

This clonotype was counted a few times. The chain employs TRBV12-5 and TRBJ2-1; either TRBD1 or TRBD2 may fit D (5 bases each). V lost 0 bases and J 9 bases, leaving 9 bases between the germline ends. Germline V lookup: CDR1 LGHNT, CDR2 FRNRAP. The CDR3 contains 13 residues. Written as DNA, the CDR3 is TGTGCTAGTGGTTTGGTTCTTGGGGGTGAGCAGTTCTTC. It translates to CASGLVLGGEQFF.

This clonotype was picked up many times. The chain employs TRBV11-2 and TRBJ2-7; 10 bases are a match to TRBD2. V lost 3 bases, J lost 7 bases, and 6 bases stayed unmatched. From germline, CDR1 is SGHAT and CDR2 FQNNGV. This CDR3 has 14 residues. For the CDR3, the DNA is TGTGCCAGCAGCTTCATTAGCGGGAGGAGTGAGCAGTACTTC. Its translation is CASSFISGRSEQYF.

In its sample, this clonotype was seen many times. This CDR3 is CASSEAPGNTGELFF. Written as DNA, the CDR3 is TGTGCCAGCAGTGAAGCGCCGGGGAACACCGGGGAGCTGTTTTTT. The V and J genes are TRBV6-1 and TRBJ2-2; D is unresolved. Deletions cut 0 bases from V and 1 base from J, with 6 bases between. From germline, CDR1 is MNHNS and CDR2 SASEGT. The CDR3 is 15 residues long.

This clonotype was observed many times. In DNA form, the CDR3 reads TGTGCCAGCAGTTGGGGGACAGACGCGAGCGAGCAGTACTTC. Its protein product is CASSWGTDASEQYF. The chain has TRBV12-3 or TRBV12-4 and TRBJ2-7; 7 bases map to TRBD1. This CDR3 contains 14 residues. Germline trimming cut 4 bases from V and 6 bases from J; bases unmatched to any gene: 9.

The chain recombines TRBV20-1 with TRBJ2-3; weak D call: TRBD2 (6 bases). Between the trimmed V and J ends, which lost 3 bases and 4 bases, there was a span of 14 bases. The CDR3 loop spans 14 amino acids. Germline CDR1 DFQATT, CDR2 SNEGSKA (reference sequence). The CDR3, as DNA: TGCAGTGCTAGCGGGACGGGAGAGGCAGATACGCAGTATTTT. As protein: CSASGTGEADTQYF.

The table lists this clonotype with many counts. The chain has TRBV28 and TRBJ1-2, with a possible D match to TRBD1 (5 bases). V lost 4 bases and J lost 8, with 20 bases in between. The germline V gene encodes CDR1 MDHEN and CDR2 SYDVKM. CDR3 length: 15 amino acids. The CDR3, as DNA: TGTGCCAGCAGTTCCGGGACCCTGATAACTGGGGGCTACACCTTC. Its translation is CASSSGTLITGGYTF.

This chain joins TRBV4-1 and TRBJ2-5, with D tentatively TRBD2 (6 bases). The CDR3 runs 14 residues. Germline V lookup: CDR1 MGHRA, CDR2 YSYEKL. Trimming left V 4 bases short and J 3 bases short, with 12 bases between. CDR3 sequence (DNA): TGCGCCAGCAGCCCCTGGACTATGAAAGAGACCCAGTACTTC. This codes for CASSPWTMKETQYF.

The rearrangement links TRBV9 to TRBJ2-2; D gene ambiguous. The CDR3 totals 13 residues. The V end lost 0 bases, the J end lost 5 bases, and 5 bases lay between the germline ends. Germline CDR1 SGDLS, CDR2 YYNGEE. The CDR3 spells CASSVEVTGELFF. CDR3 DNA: TGTGCCAGCAGCGTAGAGGTAACCGGGGAGCTGTTTTTT.

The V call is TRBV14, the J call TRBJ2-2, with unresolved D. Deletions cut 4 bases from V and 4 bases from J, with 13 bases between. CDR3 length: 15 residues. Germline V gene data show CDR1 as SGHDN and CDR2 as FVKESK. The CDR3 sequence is CASSRHITTTGELFF. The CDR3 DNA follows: TGTGCCAGCAGCCGACATATTACAACCACCGGGGAGCTGTTTTTT.

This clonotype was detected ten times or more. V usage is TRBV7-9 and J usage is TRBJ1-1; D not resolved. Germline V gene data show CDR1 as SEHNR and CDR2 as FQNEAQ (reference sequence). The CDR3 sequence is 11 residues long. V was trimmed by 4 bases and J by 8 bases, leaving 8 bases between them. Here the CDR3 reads CASSWELEAFF. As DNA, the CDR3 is TGTGCCAGCAGCTGGGAGCTGGAAGCTTTCTTT.

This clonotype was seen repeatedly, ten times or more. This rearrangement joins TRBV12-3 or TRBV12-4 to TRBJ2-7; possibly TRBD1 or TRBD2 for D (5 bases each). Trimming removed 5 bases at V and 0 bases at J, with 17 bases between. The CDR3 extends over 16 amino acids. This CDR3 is CASSPLRGLSSYEQYF. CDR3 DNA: TGTGCCAGCAGTCCCCTGAGGGGATTGAGCTCCTACGAGCAGTACTTC.